This T cell receptor (beta chain) came from a study of blood T cells in healthy people across ages. Overall study findings and caveats: With age, beta diversity per million T cells declined roughly linearly, significantly by 30 to 40. One million T cells yielded diversity estimates that were considered underestimates. The unknown donor CMV status may have confounded expanded clonotype changes.

The V and J ends lost 0 bases and 0 bases, in that order; junction bases with no gene match: 5. The germline V gene has CDR1 SGHTA and CDR2 FQGTGA. CDR3 length equals 17 residues. Sample-barcoded 5' priming and a J-beta primer mix drove a second PCR of 7 to 11 cycles. TCRdb re-analysed the 5' RACE reads in MiXCR, keeping a single row per CDR3 protein. The sample shows 1,100,000 or so distinct CDR3 sequences, 40% to 55% of them seen only once. Concerning this clonotype itself: Its antigen is currently unknown.

J is TRBJ2-3 and V is TRBV7-3; TRBD1 matches 8 bases. The specimen sequenced was blood. The receptor's source is a woman aged 60 to 75 in good health. In nucleotides, the CDR3 is TGTGCCAGCAGCTTAACGGGGACAGGATCTAGCACAGATACGCAGTATTTT. Amino acids: CASSLTGTGSSTDTQYF.